This T cell receptor (beta chain) comes out of a study of cytomegalovirus exposure and HLA in healthy donors. Trimming stripped 6 bases from V and 7 bases from J, with 13 bases between. The CDR3 contains 13 residues. Germline assignment: CDR1 MNHEY and CDR2 SVGAGI. Use of 60 Vbeta and 13 Jbeta primers characterized the PCR. Generated by immunoSEQ multiplex PCR, the TCRdb table keeps only in-frame clones and is missing some. The data contain around 94,000 clones, over 75% of them singletons. About this clone: Antigen unknown.

Whole-study results and caveats: Previous analysis showed most TCR beta V segments were productive about 90% or about 30% of the time. Sequencing probably produced one cluster of sequence variants that were highly shared. Researchers counted 164 TCR beta chains as cytomegalovirus-associated.

This receptor was taken from a male donor in good health and CMV-seropositive. Sample: PBMCs. The gene calls are TRBV6-5 and TRBJ2-1; weak D call: TRBD2 (6 bases). The CDR3 is CASSQTSFNEQFF. The CDR3 DNA is TGTGCCAGCAGCCAAACTAGCTTTAATGAGCAGTTCTTC.